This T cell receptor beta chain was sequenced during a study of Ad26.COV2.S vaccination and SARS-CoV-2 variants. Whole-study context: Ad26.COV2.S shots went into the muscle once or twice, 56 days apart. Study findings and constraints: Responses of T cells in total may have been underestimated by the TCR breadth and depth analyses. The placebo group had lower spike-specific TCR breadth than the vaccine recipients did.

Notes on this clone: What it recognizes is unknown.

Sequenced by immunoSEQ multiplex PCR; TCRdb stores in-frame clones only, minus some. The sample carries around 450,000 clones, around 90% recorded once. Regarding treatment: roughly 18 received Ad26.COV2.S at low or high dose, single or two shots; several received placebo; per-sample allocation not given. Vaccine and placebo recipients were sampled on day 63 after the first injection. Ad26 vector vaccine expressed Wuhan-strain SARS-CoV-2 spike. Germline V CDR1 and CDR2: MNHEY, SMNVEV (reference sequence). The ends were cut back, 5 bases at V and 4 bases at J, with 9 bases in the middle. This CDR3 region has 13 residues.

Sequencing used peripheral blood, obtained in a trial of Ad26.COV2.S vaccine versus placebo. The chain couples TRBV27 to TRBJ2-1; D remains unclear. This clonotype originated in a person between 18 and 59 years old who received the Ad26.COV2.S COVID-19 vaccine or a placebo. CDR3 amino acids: CASSTDTYNEQFF. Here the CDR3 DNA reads TGTGCCAGCAGTACAGACACTTACAATGAGCAGTTCTTC.